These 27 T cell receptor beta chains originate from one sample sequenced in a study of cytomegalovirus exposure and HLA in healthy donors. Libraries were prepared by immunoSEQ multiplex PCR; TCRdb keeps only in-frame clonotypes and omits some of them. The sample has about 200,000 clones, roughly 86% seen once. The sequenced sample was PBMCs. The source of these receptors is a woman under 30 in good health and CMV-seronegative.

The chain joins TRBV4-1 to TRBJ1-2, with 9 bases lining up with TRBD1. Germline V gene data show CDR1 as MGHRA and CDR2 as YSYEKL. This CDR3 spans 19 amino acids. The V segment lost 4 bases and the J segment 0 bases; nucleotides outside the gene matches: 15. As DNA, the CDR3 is TGCGCCAGCAGCCCATCTTTAACCGGGACAGGGAGCTCTAACTATGGCTACACCTTC. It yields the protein CASSPSLTGTGSSNYGYTF.

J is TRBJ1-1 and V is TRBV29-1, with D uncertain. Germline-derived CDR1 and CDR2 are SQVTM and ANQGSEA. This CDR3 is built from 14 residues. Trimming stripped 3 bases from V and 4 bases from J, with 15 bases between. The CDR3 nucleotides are TGCAGCGTTGATTTGATCCTTCCGAGCACTGAAGCTTTCTTT. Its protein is CSVDLILPSTEAFF.

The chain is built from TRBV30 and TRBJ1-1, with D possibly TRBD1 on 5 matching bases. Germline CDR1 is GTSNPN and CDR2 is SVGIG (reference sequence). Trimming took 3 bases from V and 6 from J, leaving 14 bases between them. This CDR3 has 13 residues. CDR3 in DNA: TGTGCCTGGAGGGGCAGGGAGGGGTCTGAAGCTTTCTTT. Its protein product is CAWRGREGSEAFF.

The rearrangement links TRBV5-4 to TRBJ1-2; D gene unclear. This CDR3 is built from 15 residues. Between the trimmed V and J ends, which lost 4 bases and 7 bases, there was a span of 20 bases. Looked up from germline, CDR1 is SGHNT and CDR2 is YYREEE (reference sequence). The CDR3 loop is CASSTPLGLSGGYTF. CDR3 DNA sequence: TGTGCCAGCAGCACCCCCTTAGGACTATCGGGTGGCTACACCTTC.

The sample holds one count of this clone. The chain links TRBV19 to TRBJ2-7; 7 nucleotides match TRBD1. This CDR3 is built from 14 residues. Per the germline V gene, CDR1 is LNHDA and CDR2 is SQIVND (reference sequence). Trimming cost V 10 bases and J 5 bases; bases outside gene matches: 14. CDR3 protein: CATSRGPGVDEQYF. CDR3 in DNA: TGTGCCACATCGAGGGGGCCCGGGGTTGACGAGCAGTACTTC.

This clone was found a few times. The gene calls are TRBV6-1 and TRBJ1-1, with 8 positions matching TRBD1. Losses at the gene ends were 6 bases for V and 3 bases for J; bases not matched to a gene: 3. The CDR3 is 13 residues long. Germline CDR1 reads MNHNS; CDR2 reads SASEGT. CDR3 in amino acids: CASRDRVDTEAFF. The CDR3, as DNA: TGTGCCAGCAGGGACAGGGTGGACACTGAAGCTTTCTTT.

The CDR3 nucleotides are TGTGCCTGGAGGGACAGGGGCCTCGGAGAGCAGTACTTC. It specifies CAWRDRGLGEQYF. This chain links TRBV30 with TRBJ2-7, with 9 bases identical to TRBD1. The J segment lost 7 bases and the V segment lost 3 bases, leaving 7 bases of the junction unmatched. The CDR3 spans 13 residues. Germline values: CDR1 GTSNPN, CDR2 SVGIG (reference sequence).

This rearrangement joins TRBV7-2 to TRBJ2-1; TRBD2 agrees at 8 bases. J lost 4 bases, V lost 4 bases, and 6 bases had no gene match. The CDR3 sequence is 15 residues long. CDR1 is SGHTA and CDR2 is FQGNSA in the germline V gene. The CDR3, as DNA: TGTGCCAGCAGCTCGCCTAGCGGGCCGTACAATGAGCAGTTCTTC. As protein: CASSSPSGPYNEQFF.

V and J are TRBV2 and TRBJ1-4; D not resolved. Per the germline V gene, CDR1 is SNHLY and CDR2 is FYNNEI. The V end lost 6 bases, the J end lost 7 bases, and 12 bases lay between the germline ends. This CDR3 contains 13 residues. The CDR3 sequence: CASRQTSVEKLFF. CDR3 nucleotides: TGTGCCAGCAGACAGACGTCTGTTGAAAAACTGTTTTTT.

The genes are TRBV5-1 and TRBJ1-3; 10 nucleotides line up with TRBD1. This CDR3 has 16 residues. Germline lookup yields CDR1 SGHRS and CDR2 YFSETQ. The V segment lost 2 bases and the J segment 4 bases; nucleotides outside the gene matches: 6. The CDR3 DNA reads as TGCGCCAGCAGCTTTCGGACAGGGGGAGAAGGAAACACCATATATTTT. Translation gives CASSFRTGGEGNTIYF.

CDR3 DNA sequence: TGTGCCAGCAGTTCATGGACAGGGGAGAAAGATACGCAGTATTTT. It translates to CASSSWTGEKDTQYF. The chain carries TRBV28 and TRBJ2-3; 9 bases agree with TRBD1. This CDR3 region has 15 residues. The germline CDR1 and CDR2 sequences are MDHEN and SYDVKM. J was trimmed by 5 bases and V by 4 bases; bases with no gene match: 7.

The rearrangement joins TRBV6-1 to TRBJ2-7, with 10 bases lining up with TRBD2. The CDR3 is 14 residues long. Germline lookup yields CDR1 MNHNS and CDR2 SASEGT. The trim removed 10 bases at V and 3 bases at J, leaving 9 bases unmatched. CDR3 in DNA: TGTGCCATCAGATTAGCGGGAGGAAGCTACGAGCAGTACTTC. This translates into CAIRLAGGSYEQYF.

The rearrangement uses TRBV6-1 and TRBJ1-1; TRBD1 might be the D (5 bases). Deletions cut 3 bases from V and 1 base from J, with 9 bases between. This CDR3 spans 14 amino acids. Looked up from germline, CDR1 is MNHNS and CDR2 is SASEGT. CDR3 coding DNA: TGTGCCAGCAGTGAGGGGGGTGCGAACACTGAAGCTTTCTTT. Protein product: CASSEGGANTEAFF.

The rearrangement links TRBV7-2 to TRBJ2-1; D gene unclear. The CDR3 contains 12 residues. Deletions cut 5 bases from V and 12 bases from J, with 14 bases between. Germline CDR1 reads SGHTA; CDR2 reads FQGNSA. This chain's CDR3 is CASSASSRWQFF. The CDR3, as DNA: TGTGCCAGCAGCGCGTCTAGTAGGTGGCAGTTCTTC. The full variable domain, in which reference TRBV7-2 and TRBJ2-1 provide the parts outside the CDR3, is GAGVSQSPSNKVTEKGKDVELRCDPISGHTALYWYRQSLGQGLEFLIYFQGNSAPDKSGLPSDRFSAERTGGSVSTLTIQRTQQEDSAVYLCASSASSRWQFFGPGTRLTVL.

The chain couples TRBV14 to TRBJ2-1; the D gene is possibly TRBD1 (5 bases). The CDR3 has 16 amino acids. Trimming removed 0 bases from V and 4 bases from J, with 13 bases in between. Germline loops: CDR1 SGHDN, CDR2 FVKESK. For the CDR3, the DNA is TGTGCCAGCAGCCAAGATCGCAGGGTGTTTTACAATGAGCAGTTCTTC. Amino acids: CASSQDRRVFYNEQFF.

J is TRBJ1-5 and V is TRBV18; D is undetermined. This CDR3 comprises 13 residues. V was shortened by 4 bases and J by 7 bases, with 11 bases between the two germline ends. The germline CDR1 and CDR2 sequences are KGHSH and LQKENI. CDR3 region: CASSLQWEQPQHF. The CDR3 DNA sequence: TGTGCCAGCTCACTCCAGTGGGAGCAGCCCCAGCATTTT.

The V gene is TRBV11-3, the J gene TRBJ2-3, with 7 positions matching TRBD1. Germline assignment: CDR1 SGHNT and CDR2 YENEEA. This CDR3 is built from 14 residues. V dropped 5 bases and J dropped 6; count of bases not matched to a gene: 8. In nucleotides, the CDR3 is TGTGCCAGCAGCCAAACAGGACAGGTGGATACGCAGTATTTT. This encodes CASSQTGQVDTQYF.

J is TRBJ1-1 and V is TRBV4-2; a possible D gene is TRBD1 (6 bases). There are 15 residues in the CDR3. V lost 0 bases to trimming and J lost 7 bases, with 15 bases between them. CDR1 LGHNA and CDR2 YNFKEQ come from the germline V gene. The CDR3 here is CASSQDPGAHFEAFF. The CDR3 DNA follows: TGTGCCAGCAGCCAAGATCCAGGGGCGCATTTTGAAGCTTTCTTT.

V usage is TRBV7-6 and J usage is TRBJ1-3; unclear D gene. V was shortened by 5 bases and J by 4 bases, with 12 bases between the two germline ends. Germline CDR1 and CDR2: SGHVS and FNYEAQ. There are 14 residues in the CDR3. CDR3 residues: CASSMGGFGNTIYF. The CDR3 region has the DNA TGTGCCAGCAGCATGGGAGGGTTCGGAAACACCATATATTTT. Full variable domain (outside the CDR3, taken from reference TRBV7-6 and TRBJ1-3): GAGVSQSPRYKVTKRGQDVALRCDPISGHVSLYWYRQALGQGPEFLTYFNYEAQQDKSGLPNDRFSAERPEGSISTLTIQRTEQRDSAMYRCASSMGGFGNTIYFGEGSWLTVV.

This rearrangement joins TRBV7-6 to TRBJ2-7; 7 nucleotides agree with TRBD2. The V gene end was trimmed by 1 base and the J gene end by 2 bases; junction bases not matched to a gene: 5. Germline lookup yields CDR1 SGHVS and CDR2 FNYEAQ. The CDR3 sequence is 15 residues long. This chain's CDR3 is CASSLDSGLAYEQYF. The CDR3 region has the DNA TGTGCCAGCAGCTTAGATAGCGGGCTAGCCTACGAGCAGTACTTC.

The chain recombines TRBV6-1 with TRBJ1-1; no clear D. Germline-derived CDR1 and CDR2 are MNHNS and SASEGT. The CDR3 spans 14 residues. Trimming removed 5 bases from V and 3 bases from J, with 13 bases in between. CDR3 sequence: CASSRYEDYTEAFF. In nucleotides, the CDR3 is TGTGCCAGCAGTCGTTATGAGGACTACACTGAAGCTTTCTTT.

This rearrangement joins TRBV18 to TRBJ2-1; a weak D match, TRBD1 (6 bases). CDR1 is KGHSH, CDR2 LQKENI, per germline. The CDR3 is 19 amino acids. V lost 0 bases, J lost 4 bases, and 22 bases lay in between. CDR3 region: CASSPPLVGGKGIYNEQFF. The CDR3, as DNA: TGTGCCAGCTCACCACCGTTAGTAGGGGGAAAGGGCATTTACAATGAGCAGTTCTTC.

This chain's CDR3 is CAWSGRTGRDTEAFF. The DNA of the CDR3 is TGTGCCTGGAGTGGACGGACAGGGCGGGACACTGAAGCTTTCTTT. This chain uses TRBV30 with TRBJ1-1; 8 nucleotides align to TRBD1. The CDR3 loop spans 15 amino acids. V lost 1 base and J lost 3; bases outside the gene matches: 7. The germline V gene has CDR1 GTSNPN and CDR2 SVGIG (reference sequence).

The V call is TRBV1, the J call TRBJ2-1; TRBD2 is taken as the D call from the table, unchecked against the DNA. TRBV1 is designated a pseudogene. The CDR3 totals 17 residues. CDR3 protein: CTSSLSVKLAGDNEQFF. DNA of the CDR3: TGCACCAGCAGCCTTTCCGTAAAACTAGCGGGGGACAATGAGCAGTTCTTC.

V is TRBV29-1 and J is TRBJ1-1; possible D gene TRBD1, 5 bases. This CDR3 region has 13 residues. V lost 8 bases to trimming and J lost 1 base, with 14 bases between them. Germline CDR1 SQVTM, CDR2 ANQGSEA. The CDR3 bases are TGCAGCCCATCGGGACTCTCGAACACTGAAGCTTTCTTT. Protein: CSPSGLSNTEAFF.

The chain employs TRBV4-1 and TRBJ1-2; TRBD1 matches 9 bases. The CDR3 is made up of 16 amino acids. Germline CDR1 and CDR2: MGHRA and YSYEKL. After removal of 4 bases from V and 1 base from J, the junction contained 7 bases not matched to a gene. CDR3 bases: TGCGCCAGCAGCCTCCTGGGACAGGGCCTTAACTATGGCTACACCTTC. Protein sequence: CASSLLGQGLNYGYTF.

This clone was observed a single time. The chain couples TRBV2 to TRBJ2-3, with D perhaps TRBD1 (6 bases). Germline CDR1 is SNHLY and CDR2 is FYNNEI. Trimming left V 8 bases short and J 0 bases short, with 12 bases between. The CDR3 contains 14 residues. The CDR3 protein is CASLDSPSTDTQYF. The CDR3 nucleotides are TGTGCCAGCCTGGACAGCCCTAGCACAGATACGCAGTATTTT.